Listed below are T cell receptor beta chains from one sample, sequenced in a study of neoadjuvant anti-PD-1 for oral cavity cancer. Sequencing was performed with immunoSEQ multiplex PCR; in TCRdb, only in-frame clones are kept and a portion is missing. The sample holds 35,000 to 40,000 clones, roughly two fifths seen once. The sample here was tumor tissue, taken after nivolumab (anti-PD-1) treatment. The origin of the receptors is a person aged 40 to 85 with oral cavity squamous cell carcinoma. The CDR3 runs from the conserved cysteine through the conserved F or W. D genes are given only for firm matches. Size is omitted from some rows. Given values are once, few, many or a class for expanded clones.

CASSLRQGDTETQYF	TGTGCCAGCAGCCTAAGACAGGGGGATACAGAGACCCAGTACTTC	TRBV11-2	TRBJ2-5	.	TRBD1
CASSKSSGTGYTGELFF	TGTGCCAGTAGTAAATCTTCCGGGACAGGGTACACCGGGGAGCTGTTTTTT	TRBV19	TRBJ2-2	.	TRBD1
CASSLTGTGMRTDTQYF	TGCGCCAGCAGCTTAACCGGGACAGGGATGCGCACAGATACGCAGTATTTT	TRBV5-1	TRBJ2-3	many	TRBD1
CAWSGSSGTGLYNEQFF	TGTGCCTGGAGTGGATCGAGCGGGACAGGGCTATACAATGAGCAGTTCTTC	TRBV30	TRBJ2-1	.	TRBD1
CAISVGNRNYGYTF	TGTGCCATCTCGGTAGGGAACAGAAACTATGGCTACACCTTC	TRBV10-3	TRBJ1-2	.	.
CASSLGQAWTGELFF	TGTGCCAGCAGTTTAGGACAGGCGTGGACCGGGGAGCTGTTTTTT	TRBV28	TRBJ2-2	.	TRBD1
CASSLDLVGLAETQYF	TGTGCCAGCAGCTTAGATCTTGTTGGCCTCGCGGAGACCCAGTACTTC	TRBV11-2	TRBJ2-5	few	.
CASSATSGRSNTGELFF	TGCGCCAGCAGTGCAACTAGCGGAAGATCGAACACCGGGGAGCTGTTTTTT	TRBV5-1	TRBJ2-2	.	TRBD2
CASSQGFRDSGNNEQFF	TGCGCCAGCAGCCAAGGATTTAGGGACAGCGGAAACAATGAGCAGTTCTTC	TRBV4-1	TRBJ2-1	.	TRBD1
CASSVDPQGDQPQHF	TGTGCCAGCAGCGTAGATCCACAGGGGGATCAGCCCCAGCATTTT	TRBV9	TRBJ1-5	few	TRBD1
CASSIDPDQPQHF	TGTGCCAGTAGTATAGATCCTGATCAGCCCCAGCATTTT	TRBV19	TRBJ1-5	.	.
CATRGRAVYNEQFF	TGTGCCACCAGGGGCCGGGCCGTCTACAATGAGCAGTTCTTC	TRBV15	TRBJ2-1	few	.
CASSAWGGGYTF	TGTGCCAGCAGCGCGTGGGGGGGAGGCTACACCTTC	TRBV9	TRBJ1-2	.	.
CASSSQWGLTKETQYF	TGTGCCAGCAGCTCCCAGTGGGGACTGACCAAAGAGACCCAGTACTTC	TRBV5-5	TRBJ2-5	.	.
CASSDPTSGSNEQYF	TGTGCCAGCTCAGACCCCACTAGCGGGAGTAACGAGCAGTACTTC	TRBV28	TRBJ2-7	medium-sized	TRBD2
CASTPVASGAYEQYF	TGTGCCAGCACCCCAGTGGCTAGCGGGGCGTACGAGCAGTACTTC	TRBV27	TRBJ2-7	few	TRBD2
CASSQRRENTGELFF	TGCGCCAGCAGCCAAAGACGGGAGAACACCGGGGAGCTGTTTTTT	TRBV5-4	TRBJ2-2	.	.
CASNSGATDTQYF	TGTGCCAGCAACTCAGGGGCCACAGATACGCAGTATTTT	TRBV6-1	TRBJ2-3	.	.
CATAGSGANVLTF	TGTGCCACAGCAGGCTCTGGGGCCAACGTCCTGACTTTC	TRBV6-6	TRBJ2-6	few	.
CASSFNRDRDYNEQFF	TGTGCCAGCAGCTTCAACCGGGACAGGGACTACAATGAGCAGTTCTTC	TRBV14	TRBJ2-1	.	TRBD1
CASSFHRVGGNTIYF	TGTGCCAGCAGTTTTCACAGGGTAGGAGGAAACACCATATATTTT	TRBV28	TRBJ1-3	few	.
CASSAGLGSQETQYF	TGTGCCAGCAGTGCTGGACTAGGCAGCCAAGAGACCCAGTACTTC	TRBV28	TRBJ2-5	.	TRBD2
CSVSTRSGEGSYTF	TGCAGCGTCTCCACTAGAAGCGGGGAAGGGAGCTACACCTTC	TRBV29-1	TRBJ1-2	few	.
CASGLVESGNTIYF	TGTGCTAGTGGTTTGGTGGAAAGTGGAAACACCATATATTTT	TRBV12-5	TRBJ1-3	.	.
CASSLHVGKDGYTF	TGTGCCAGCAGCCTTCACGTCGGGAAAGATGGCTACACCTTC	TRBV7-9	TRBJ1-2	once	.
CASSLDSYQETQYF	TGTGCCAGCAGCCTGGACAGTTACCAAGAGACCCAGTACTTC	TRBV11-1	TRBJ2-5	.	.
CASTVSGANVLTF	TGTGCCAGCACCGTATCCGGGGCCAACGTCCTGACTTTC	TRBV6-5	TRBJ2-6	.	.